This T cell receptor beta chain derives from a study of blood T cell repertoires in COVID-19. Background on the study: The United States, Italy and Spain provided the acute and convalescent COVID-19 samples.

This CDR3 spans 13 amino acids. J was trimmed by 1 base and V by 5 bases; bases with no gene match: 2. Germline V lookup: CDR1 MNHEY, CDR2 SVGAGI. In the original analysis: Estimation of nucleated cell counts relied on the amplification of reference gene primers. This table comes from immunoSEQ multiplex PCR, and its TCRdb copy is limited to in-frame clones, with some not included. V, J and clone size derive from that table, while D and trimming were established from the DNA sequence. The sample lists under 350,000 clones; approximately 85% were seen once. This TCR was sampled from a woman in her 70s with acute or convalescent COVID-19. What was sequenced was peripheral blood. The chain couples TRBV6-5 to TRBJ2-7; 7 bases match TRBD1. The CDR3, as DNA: TGTGCCAGCAGTCGACAGGGATCCTACGAGCAGTACTTC. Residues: CASSRQGSYEQYF.